This is a list of T cell receptor beta chains from one sample in a study of cytomegalovirus exposure and HLA in healthy donors. Sequencing was performed with immunoSEQ multiplex PCR; in TCRdb, only in-frame clones are kept and a portion is missing. The sample lists under 200,000 clones, around 80% occurring once. Sequencing was performed on PBMCs. These receptors all stem from a man under 40 in good health and CMV-seronegative. Each CDR3 is given with its conserved first and last residue. A D gene is named only where the DNA matches it firmly. Not all rows give a size; the values are once, few, many and, for expanded clones, a class.

TRBV6-1,-,TRBJ1-4,-,CASSRQAPNEKLFF,TGTGCCAGCAGTCGACAGGCCCCTAATGAAAAACTGTTTTTT
TRBV29-1,-,TRBJ2-1,TRBD2,CSVAGTSGTGNEQFF,TGCAGCGTTGCAGGGACTAGCGGGACAGGCAATGAGCAGTTCTTC
TRBV28,-,TRBJ1-4,TRBD1,CASSTTGVGEKLFF,TGTGCCAGCAGCACGACAGGGGTCGGCGAAAAACTGTTTTTT
TRBV6-5,-,TRBJ2-7,-,CASSYLSCEQYF,TGTGCCAGCAGTTACTTATCGTGCGAGCAGTACTTC
TRBV4-1,-,TRBJ2-1,TRBD2,CASSQYGLGEQFF,TGCGCCAGCAGCCAATACGGACTAGGCGAGCAGTTCTTC
TRBV19,-,TRBJ2-7,TRBD1,CASNAGTGVHEQYF,TGTGCCAGTAATGCCGGGACAGGGGTCCACGAGCAGTACTTC
TRBV28,-,TRBJ2-3,TRBD2,CASSLSWASGSGTDTQYF,TGTGCCAGCAGCCTATCATGGGCTAGCGGGAGTGGAACAGATACGCAGTATTTT
TRBV7-9,-,TRBJ2-5,TRBD1,CASSSGGQGAILETQYF,TGTGCCAGCAGCTCAGGCGGACAGGGGGCTATCTTGGAGACCCAGTACTTC
TRBV6-5,-,TRBJ2-3,-,CASRSLRSSTDTQYF,TGTGCCAGCAGGAGTCTGCGGTCTAGCACAGATACGCAGTATTTT
TRBV28,few,TRBJ2-3,-,CASSPQTVGTDTQYF,TGTGCCAGCAGTCCTCAGACTGTGGGCACAGATACGCAGTATTTT